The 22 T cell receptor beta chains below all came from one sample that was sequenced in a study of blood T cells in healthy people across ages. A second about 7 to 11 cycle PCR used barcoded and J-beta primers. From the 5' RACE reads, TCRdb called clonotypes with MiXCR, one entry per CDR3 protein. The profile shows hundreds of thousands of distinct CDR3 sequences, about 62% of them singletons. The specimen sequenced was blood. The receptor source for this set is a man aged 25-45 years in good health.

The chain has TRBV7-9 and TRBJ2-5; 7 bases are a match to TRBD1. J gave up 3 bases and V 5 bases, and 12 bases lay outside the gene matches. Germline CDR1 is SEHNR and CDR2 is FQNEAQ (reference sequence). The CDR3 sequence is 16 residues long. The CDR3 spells CASSQNLGGSEETQYF. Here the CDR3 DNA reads TGTGCCAGCAGCCAAAACTTAGGGGGCTCGGAAGAGACCCAGTACTTC.

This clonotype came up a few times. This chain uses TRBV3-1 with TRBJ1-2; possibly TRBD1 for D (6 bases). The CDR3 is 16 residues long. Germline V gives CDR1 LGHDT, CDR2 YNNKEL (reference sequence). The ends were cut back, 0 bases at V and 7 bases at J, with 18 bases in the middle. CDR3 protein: CASSQEGTGRAGGYTF. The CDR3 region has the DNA TGTGCCAGCAGCCAAGAAGGAACAGGGAGGGCCGGTGGCTACACCTTC.

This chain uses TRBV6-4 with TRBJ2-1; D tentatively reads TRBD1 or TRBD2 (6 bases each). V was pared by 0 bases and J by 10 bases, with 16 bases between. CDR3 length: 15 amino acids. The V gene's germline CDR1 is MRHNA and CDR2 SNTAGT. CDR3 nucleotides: TGTGCCAGCAGTGACTCCCCGTCAGGGGAGGCGGAGCAGTTCTTC. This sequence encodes CASSDSPSGEAEQFF.

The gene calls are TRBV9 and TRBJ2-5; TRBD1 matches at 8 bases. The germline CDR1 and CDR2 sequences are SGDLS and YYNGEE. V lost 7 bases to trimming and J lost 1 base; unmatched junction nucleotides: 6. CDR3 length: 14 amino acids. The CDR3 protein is CASGATGGQETQYF. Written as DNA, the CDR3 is TGTGCCAGCGGCGCTACAGGGGGCCAAGAGACCCAGTACTTC.

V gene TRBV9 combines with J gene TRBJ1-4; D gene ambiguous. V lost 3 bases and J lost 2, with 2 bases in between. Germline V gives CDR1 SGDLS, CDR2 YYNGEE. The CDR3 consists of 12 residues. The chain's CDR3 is CASSDTNEKLFF. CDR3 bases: TGTGCCAGCAGCGACACTAATGAAAAACTGTTTTTT.

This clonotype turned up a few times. The CDR3 here is CASSLHETAYSGNEQFF. As DNA, the CDR3 is TGTGCCAGCAGCTTACACGAGACAGCCTACTCTGGCAATGAGCAGTTCTTC. The chain joins TRBV7-2 to TRBJ2-1; tentatively, D is TRBD1 (5 bases). The V end lost 2 bases, the J end lost 6 bases, and 20 bases lay between the germline ends. The CDR3 is 17 amino acids. Germline CDR1 and CDR2: SGHTA and FQGNSA. Complete variable domain (other parts from reference TRBV7-2 and TRBJ2-1): GAGVSQSPSNKVTEKGKDVELRCDPISGHTALYWYRQSLGQGLEFLIYFQGNSAPDKSGLPSDRFSAERTGGSVSTLTIQRTQQEDSAVYLCASSLHETAYSGNEQFFGPGTRLTVL.

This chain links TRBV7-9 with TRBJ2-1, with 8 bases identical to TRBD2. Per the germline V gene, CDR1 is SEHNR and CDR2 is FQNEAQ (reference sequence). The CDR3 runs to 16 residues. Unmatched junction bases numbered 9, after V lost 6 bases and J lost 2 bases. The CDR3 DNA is TGTGCCAGCAGAGTGGGACTAGTAGAAACCTACAATGAGCAGTTCTTC. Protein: CASRVGLVETYNEQFF. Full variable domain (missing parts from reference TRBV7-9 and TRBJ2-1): DTGVSQNPRHKITKRGQNVTFRCDPISEHNRLYWYRQTLGQGPEFLTYFQNEAQLEKSRLLSDRFSAERPKGSFSTLEIQRTEQGDSAMYLCASRVGLVETYNEQFFGPGTRLTVL.

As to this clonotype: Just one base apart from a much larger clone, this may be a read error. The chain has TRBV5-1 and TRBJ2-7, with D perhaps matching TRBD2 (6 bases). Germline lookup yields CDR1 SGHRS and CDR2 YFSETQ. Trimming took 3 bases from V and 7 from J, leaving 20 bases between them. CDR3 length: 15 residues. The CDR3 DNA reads TGCGCCAGCAGCTGGGACCAGCGGGCGTACAATGAGCAGTACTTC. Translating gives CASSWDQRAYNEQYF.

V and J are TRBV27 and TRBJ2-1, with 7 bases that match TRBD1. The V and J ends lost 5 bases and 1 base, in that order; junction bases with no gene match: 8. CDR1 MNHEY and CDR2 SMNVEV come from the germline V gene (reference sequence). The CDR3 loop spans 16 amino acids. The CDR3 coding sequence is TGTGCCAGCAGTCTCTCCTCAGGGGGATCCTACAATGAGCAGTTCTTC. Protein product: CASSLSSGGSYNEQFF.

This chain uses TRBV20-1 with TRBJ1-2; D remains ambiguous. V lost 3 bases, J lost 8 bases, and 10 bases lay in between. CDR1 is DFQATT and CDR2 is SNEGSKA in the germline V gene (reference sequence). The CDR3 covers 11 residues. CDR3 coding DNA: TGCAGTGCTAGCGACCGATCCGGCTACACCTTC. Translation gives CSASDRSGYTF.

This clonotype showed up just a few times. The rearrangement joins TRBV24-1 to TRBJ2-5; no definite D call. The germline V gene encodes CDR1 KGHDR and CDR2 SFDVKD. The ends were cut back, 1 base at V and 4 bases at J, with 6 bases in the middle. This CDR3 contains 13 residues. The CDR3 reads CATSDFSRETQYF. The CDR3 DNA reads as TGTGCCACCAGTGATTTCTCGCGAGAGACCCAGTACTTC.

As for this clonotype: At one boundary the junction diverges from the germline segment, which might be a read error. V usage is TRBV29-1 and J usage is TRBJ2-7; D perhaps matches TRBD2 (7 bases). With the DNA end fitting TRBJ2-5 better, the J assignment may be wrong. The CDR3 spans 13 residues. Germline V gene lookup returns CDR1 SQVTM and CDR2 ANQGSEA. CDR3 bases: TGCAGCGTGGAAGGAGGGGGGGGAGAGACCCAGTACTTC. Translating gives CSVEGGGGETQYF.

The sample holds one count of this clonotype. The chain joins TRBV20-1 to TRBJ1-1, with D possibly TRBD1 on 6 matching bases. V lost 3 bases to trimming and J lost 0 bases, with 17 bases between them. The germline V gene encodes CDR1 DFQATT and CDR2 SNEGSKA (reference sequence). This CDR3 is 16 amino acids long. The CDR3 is CSASPRGGGVNTEAFF. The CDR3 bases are TGCAGTGCTAGCCCCAGGGGAGGGGGTGTGAACACTGAAGCTTTCTTT.

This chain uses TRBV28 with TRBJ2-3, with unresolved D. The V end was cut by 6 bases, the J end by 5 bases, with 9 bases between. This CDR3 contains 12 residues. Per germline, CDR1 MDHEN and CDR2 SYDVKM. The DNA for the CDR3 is TGTGCCAGCAGCGACAACAGAGATACGCAGTATTTT. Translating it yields CASSDNRDTQYF.

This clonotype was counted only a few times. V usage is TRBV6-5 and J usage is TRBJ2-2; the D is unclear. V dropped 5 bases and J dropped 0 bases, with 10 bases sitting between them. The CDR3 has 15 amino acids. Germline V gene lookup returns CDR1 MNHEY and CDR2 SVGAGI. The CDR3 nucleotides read TGTGCCAGCAGTAAAGACGGACCGAACACCGGGGAGCTGTTTTTT. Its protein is CASSKDGPNTGELFF.

CDR3 sequence: CASSVTGDSYGYTF. CDR3 DNA sequence: TGTGCCAGCAGCGTCACAGGGGACAGCTATGGCTACACCTTC. This chain uses TRBV9 with TRBJ1-2, with TRBD1 matching 7 bases. V was pared by 2 bases and J by 4 bases, with 5 bases of the junction left unmatched. The CDR3 runs to 14 residues. Germline CDR1 is SGDLS and CDR2 is YYNGEE.

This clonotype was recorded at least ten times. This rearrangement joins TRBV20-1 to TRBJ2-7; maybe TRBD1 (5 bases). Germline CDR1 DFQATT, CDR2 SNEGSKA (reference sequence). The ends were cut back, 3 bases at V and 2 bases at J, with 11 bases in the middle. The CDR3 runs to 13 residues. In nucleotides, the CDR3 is TGCAGTGCTAGGACAGCAGAGCCCTACGAGCAGTACTTC. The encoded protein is CSARTAEPYEQYF.

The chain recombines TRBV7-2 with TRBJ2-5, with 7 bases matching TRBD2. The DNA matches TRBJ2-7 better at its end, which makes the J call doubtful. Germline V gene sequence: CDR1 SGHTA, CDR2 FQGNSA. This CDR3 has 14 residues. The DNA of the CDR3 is TGTGCCAGCAGCCTACGGAGCGGGATCAACGAGCAGTACTTC. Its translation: CASSLRSGINEQYF.

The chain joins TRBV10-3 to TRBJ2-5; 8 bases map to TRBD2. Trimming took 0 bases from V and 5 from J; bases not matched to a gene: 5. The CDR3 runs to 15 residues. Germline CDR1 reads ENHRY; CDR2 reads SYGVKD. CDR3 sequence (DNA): TGTGCCATCAGTGAGTCGAGCGGGGGTAAGGAGACCCAGTACTTC. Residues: CAISESSGGKETQYF.

CDR3: CSAREIPGQGTNGYTF. The CDR3 DNA reads TGCAGTGCTAGAGAGATTCCGGGACAGGGGACCAATGGCTACACCTTC. The chain has TRBV20-1 and TRBJ1-2; 10 bases are shared with TRBD1. This CDR3 is 16 amino acids long. Trimming cost V 0 bases and J 6 bases; bases outside gene matches: 10. Germline values: CDR1 DFQATT, CDR2 SNEGSKA (reference sequence).

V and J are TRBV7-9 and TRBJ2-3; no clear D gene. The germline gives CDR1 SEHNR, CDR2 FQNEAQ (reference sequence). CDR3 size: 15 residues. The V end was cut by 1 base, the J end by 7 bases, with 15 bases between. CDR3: CASSLGEQFYNTQYF. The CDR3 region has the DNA TGTGCCAGCAGCTTAGGGGAACAGTTTTACAATACGCAGTATTTT.

This chain's CDR3 is CSAREPGAYEQYF. In nucleotides, the CDR3 is TGCAGTGCTAGAGAGCCGGGGGCCTACGAGCAGTACTTC. The chain has TRBV20-1 and TRBJ2-7, with D possibly matching TRBD2 (6 bases). The length of the CDR3 is 13 residues. Germline-derived CDR1 and CDR2 are DFQATT and SNEGSKA (reference sequence). Trimming removed 0 bases at V and 2 bases at J, with 8 bases between.